This T cell receptor beta chain was observed in a study of blood T cells in healthy people across ages. On the study more broadly: Template-switching capture recovered about one barcoded beta molecule per two T cells.

The second PCR ran about 6 to 12 cycles with a sample-barcoded 5' primer and J-beta primers. TCRdb ran MiXCR on the 5' RACE reads and lists one entry per CDR3 protein. The sample lists around 700,000 distinct CDR3 sequences; around a quarter were seen once. This clonotype is a singleton in its sample. Germline V gives CDR1 SEHNR, CDR2 FQNEAQ (reference sequence). Between the trimmed V and J ends, which lost 4 bases and 0 bases, there was a span of 16 bases. The CDR3 sequence is 16 residues long. Separately, the same data were catalogued under a study of T cells of mothers and their children.

The rearrangement links TRBV7-9 to TRBJ2-7; D ambiguous. This TCR was recovered from a boy under 18 in good health. Sequenced input: blood. CDR3 DNA: TGTGCCAGCAGCTCCCCCGCTGCAGCATACTCCTACGAGCAGTACTTC. This encodes CASSSPAAAYSYEQYF. The variable domain in full, with the rest retrieved from reference TRBV7-9 and TRBJ2-7, is DTGVSQNPRHKITKRGQNVTFRCDPISEHNRLYWYRQTLGQGPEFLTYFQNEAQLEKSRLLSDRFSAERPKGSFSTLEIQRTEQGDSAMYLCASSSPAAAYSYEQYFGPGTRLTVT.